The entry below describes one T cell receptor (beta chain). What it recognizes is unknown. This sample was included in a study of shared clonotypes between healthy human individuals. Study context: Per donor, three plates held CD4 naive cells, three held CD4 memory, two held CD8 naive and one held CD8 memory. Findings of the study overall: Blood was the sole source, and tissue repertoires probably differ.

The donor cohort consisted entirely of Caucasian adults residing in Nashville, Tennessee. In the study's own analysis: Filtering differed since immunoSEQ provided only junctions, with no quality scores. Generated by immunoSEQ multiplex PCR, the TCRdb table keeps only in-frame clones and is missing some. V and J calls and clone size are as listed in that table; D and trimming were resolved from the DNA. This table holds more than 1,200,000 clones, approximately 98.5% found once. The CDR3 loop spans 15 amino acids. Trimming left V 6 bases short and J 3 bases short, with 18 bases between. CDR1 is MNHEY and CDR2 is SMNVEV in the germline V gene (reference sequence).

This TCR came from a man between 25 and 39 years old in good health. V is TRBV27 and J is TRBJ2-7; D may be TRBD2 (5 bases). Sequenced material: naive CD4+ T cells sorted from blood. Stated subset: CD45RA+ positively selected. For the CDR3, the DNA is TGTGCCAGCAGATCTATCCTTAACGGGAACTACGAGCAGTACTTC. The encoded protein is CASRSILNGNYEQYF.